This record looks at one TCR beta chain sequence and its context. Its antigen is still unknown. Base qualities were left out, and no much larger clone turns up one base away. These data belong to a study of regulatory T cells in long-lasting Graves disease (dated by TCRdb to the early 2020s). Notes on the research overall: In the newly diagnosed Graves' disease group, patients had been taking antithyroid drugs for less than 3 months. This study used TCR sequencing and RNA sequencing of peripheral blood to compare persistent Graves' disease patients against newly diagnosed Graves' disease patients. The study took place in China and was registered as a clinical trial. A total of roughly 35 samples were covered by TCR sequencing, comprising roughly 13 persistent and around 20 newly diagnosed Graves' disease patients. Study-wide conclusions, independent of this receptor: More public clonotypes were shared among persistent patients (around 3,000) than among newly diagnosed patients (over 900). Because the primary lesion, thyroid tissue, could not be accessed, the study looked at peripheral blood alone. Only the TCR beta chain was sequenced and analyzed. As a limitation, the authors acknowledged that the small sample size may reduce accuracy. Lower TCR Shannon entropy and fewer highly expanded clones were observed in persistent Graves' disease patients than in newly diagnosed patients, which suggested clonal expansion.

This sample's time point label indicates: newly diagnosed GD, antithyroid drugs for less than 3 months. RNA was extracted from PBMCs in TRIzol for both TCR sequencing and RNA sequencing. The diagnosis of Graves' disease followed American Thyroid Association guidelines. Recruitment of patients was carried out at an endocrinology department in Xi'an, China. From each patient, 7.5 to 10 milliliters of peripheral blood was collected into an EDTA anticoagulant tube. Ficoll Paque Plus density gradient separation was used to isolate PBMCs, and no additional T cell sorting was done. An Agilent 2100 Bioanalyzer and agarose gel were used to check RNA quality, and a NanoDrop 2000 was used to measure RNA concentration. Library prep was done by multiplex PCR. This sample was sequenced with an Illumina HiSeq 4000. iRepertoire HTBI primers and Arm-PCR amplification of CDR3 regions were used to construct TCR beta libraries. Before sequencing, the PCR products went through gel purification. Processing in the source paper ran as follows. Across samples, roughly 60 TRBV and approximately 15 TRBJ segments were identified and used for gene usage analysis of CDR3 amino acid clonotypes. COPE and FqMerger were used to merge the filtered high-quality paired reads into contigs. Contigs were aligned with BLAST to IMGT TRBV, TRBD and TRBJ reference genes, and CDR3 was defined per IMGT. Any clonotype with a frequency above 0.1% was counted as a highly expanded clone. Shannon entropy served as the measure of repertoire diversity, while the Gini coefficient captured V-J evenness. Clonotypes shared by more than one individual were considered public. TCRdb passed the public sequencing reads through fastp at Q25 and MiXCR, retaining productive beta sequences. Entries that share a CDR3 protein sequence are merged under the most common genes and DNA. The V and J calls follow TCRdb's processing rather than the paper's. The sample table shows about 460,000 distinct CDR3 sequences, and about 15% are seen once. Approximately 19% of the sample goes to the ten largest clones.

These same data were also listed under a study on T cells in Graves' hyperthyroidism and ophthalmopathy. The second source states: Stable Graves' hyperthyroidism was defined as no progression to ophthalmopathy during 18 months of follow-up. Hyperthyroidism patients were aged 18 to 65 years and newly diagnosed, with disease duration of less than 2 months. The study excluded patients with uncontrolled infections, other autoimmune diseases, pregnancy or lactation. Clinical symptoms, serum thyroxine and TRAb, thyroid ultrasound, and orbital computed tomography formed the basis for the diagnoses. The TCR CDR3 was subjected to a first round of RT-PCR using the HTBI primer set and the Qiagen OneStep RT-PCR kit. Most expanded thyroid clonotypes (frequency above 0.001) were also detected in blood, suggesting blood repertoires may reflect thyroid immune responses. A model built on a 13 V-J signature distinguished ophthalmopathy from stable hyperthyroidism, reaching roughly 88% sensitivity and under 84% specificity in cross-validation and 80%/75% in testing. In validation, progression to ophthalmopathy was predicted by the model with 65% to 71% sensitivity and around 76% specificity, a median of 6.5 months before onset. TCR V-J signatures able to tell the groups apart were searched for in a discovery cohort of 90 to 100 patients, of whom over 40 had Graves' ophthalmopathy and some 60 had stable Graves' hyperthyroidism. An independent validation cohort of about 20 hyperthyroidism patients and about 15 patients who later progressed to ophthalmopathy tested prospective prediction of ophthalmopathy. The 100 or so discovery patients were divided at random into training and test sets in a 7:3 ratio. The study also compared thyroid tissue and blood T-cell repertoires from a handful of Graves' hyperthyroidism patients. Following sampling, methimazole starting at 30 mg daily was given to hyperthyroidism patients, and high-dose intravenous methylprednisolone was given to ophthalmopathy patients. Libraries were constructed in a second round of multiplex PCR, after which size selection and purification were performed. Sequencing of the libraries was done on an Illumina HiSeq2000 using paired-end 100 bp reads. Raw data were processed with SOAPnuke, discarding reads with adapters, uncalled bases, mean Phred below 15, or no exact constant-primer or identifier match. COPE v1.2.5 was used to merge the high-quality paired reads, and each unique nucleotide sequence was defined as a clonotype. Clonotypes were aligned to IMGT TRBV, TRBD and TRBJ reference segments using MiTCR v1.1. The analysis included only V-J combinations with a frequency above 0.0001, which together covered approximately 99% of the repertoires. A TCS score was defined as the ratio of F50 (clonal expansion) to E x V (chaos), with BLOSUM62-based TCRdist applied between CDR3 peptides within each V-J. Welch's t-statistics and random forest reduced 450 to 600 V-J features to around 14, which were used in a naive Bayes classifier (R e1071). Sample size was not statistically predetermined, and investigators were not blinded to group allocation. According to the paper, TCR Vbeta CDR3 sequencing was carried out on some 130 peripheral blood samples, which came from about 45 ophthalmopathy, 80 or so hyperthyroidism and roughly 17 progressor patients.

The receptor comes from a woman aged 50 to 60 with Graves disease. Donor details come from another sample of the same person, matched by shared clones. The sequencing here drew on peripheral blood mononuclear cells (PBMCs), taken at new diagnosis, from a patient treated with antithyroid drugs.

CDR3 reads: CASSEWAGRTGELFF. The DNA is as follows: TGTGCCAGCAGTGAATGGGCAGGACGTACCGGGGAGCTGTTTTTT. The sequence joins TRBV25-1 to TRBJ2-2, with the identity of the D gene unclear. Deletion took 1 base off V and 5 bases off J, with a span of 11 bases between the germline ends. Sequences MGHDK (CDR1) and SYGVNS (CDR2) are obtained from the germline V gene. From its cysteine to its phenylalanine, the CDR3 spans 15 amino acids. The retained sequence is limited to the CDR3, 45 bases, with the frame set at the first base.